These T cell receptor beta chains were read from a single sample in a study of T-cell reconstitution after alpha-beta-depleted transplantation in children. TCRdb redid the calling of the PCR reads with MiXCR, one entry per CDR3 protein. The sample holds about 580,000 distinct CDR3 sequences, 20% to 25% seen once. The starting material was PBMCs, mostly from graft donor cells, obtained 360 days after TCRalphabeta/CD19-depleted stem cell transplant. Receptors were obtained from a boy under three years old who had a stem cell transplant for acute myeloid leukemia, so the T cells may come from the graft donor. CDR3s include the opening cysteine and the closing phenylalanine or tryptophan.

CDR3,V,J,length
CSAQRTATDTQYF,TRBV20-1,TRBJ2-3,13
CSVLRGFQETQYF,TRBV29-1,TRBJ2-5,13
CATSTGFGLETQYF,TRBV15,TRBJ2-5,14
CASSLEGAVDTQYF,TRBV5-1,TRBJ2-3,14
CASSQARDEPTNEKLFF,TRBV4-1,TRBJ1-4,17
CATGTANTEAFF,TRBV10-3,TRBJ1-1,12
CASSLDLASGGAKTQYF,TRBV11-2,TRBJ2-5,17
CSAHAQNTEAFF,TRBV20-1,TRBJ1-1,12
CASSLSRQETQYF,TRBV12-3/TRBV12-4,TRBJ2-5,13
CASSVFGTGALEGTGELFF,TRBV11-2,TRBJ2-2,19
CASSPFGGGYEQYF,TRBV7-9,TRBJ2-7,14
CASSPEVAGFRETQYF,TRBV5-1,TRBJ2-5,16
CASSLSGQAQETQYF,TRBV7-7,TRBJ2-5,15
CSAKRSGPQGVYEQYF,TRBV20-1,TRBJ2-7,16
CASSYSGSIGYTF,TRBV6-5,TRBJ1-2,13
CASSQVVGRGRDTQYF,TRBV4-1,TRBJ2-3,16
CAISTPGYGKETQYF,TRBV10-3,TRBJ2-5,15
CASSLKGFTDTQYF,TRBV7-2,TRBJ2-3,14
CSVEGGTRLASLPPYNEQFF,TRBV29-1,TRBJ2-1,20
CASTPGKGAFF,TRBV6-6,TRBJ1-1,11
CASSLLGGDNEQFF,TRBV7-8,TRBJ2-1,14
CASSFVGTGEQFF,TRBV12-3/TRBV12-4,TRBJ2-1,13
CSAEGDRAGNTIYF,TRBV20-1,TRBJ1-3,14
CSATVQASTDTQYF,TRBV20-1,TRBJ2-3,14
CSGDKTATFNEQFF,TRBV29-1,TRBJ2-1,14
CASSLAYQRGYNEQFF,TRBV7-6,TRBJ2-1,16
CASIYPVRGAGETQYF,TRBV7-2,TRBJ2-5,16
CASSLGDSFRPNEQFF,TRBV5-5,TRBJ2-1,16
CASMPKPGQGSSGLFF,TRBV6-1,TRBJ1-4,16
CASSLANRPSGPDTQYF,TRBV7-8,TRBJ2-3,17
CASSSFGRPGDDTQYF,TRBV5-1,TRBJ2-3,16
CASSVRGLRTDTQYF,TRBV12-3/TRBV12-4,TRBJ2-3,15
CSAGWGNQPQHF,TRBV29-1,TRBJ1-5,12
CASSYAAGGSYEQYF,TRBV6-5,TRBJ2-7,15
CSATDNYEQYF,TRBV20-1,TRBJ2-7,11
CASSFFRKKNQPQHF,TRBV12-3/TRBV12-4,TRBJ1-5,15
CSVGNPDRQETQYF,TRBV29-1,TRBJ2-5,14
CSVETGAEAFF,TRBV29-1,TRBJ1-1,11
CASSLALGGGELFF,TRBV12-3/TRBV12-4,TRBJ2-2,14
CASSRTGLTTGELFF,TRBV5-1,TRBJ2-2,15
CSVGRVGSGSYNEQFF,TRBV29-1,TRBJ2-1,16
CSARAQRGYYNEQFF,TRBV20-1,TRBJ2-1,15
CASSEALMPNSHTDTQYF,TRBV2,TRBJ2-3,18
CATSDGQGGNQPQHF,TRBV24-1,TRBJ1-5,15
CASASGTTYEQYF,TRBV6-6,TRBJ2-7,13
CASSNPGRGGNQPQHF,TRBV6-5,TRBJ1-5,16
CSGRSGNTEAFF,TRBV20-1,TRBJ1-1,12
CSGGLAGGATDTQYF,TRBV20-1,TRBJ2-3,15
CASSGDRGNQPQHF,TRBV28,TRBJ1-5,14
CASTESSGANVLTF,TRBV6-1,TRBJ2-6,14
CASSSLVGAVQETQYF,TRBV28,TRBJ2-5,16
CASSLVGETTQETQYF,TRBV5-1,TRBJ2-5,16
CSARKRGRTDTQYF,TRBV20-1,TRBJ2-3,14
CASSYSNRELSSYNSPLHF,TRBV6-5,TRBJ1-6,19
CATSDSPDRGPNQPQHF,TRBV24-1,TRBJ1-5,17
CASSRLGGNTGELFF,TRBV2,TRBJ2-2,15
CSASLSLLNAEAFF,TRBV20-1,TRBJ1-1,14
CASSPREGNTGELFF,TRBV4-1,TRBJ2-2,15
CASSYQGAPNTEAFF,TRBV6-5,TRBJ1-1,15